Each of the 27 T cell receptor beta chains below was sequenced from the same sample in a study of vaccination and CD4 T cells after COVID-19 (dated by TCRdb to 2021 to 2024). This specimen's treatment or condition label, interpreted: roughly 11-day PBMC culture with coronavirus spike peptide pools or control peptides (ViraFEST assay). CD4+ T cells from unexposed donors were collected before the COVID-19 pandemic (2011-2018). These TCRs' antigens remain unknown. The library relied on PCR. TCRdb records Illumina iSeq 100 as the sequencer. At the Johns Hopkins FTIC core, DNA from the cultured CD4+ T cells underwent TCR sequencing with the Oncomine TCR Beta short-read assay. The QIAamp micro DNA kit was used to extract genomic DNA from the cultured CD4+ T cells. TCRdb ran its own pipeline on the public reads, namely fastp trimming at Q25 and MiXCR clone calling, and kept in-frame beta chains. Each record represents a unique CDR3 protein, reported with the most common genes and DNA among its rows. This sample gives some 9,200 distinct CDR3 sequences in total; around 35% of them show up just once. Of the sample, roughly 23% falls within the top ten clones.

Sequenced input: CD4+ T cells from blood, cultured in vitro. These receptors came from a human donor in good health.

The chain has TRBV27 and TRBJ2-1, with D maybe TRBD1 (6 bases). The germline CDR1 and CDR2 sequences are MNHEY and SMNVEV (reference sequence). Trimming left V 6 bases short and J 0 bases short, with 15 bases between. The CDR3 is 16 residues long. The CDR3 loop reads CASSRRGQSSYNEQFF. The CDR3 DNA sequence: TGTGCCAGCAGCCGCCGGGGACAAAGCTCCTACAATGAGCAGTTCTTC.

This chain joins TRBV6-5 and TRBJ1-1; D is perhaps TRBD1 (6 bases). The CDR3 has 17 residues. Germline lookup yields CDR1 MNHEY and CDR2 SVGAGI. V was clipped by 0 bases and J by 2 bases, with 16 bases between them. CDR3 DNA: TGTGCCAGCAGTTACTCCCGGATGCGGGGGGCTAACACTGAAGCTTTCTTT. Protein: CASSYSRMRGANTEAFF.

The rearrangement links TRBV15 to TRBJ1-2; 10 bases match TRBD1. Germline CDR1 LNHNV, CDR2 YYDKDF (reference sequence). V lost 3 bases to trimming and J lost 6 bases; unmatched junction nucleotides: 4. The CDR3 has 14 residues. CDR3 bases: TGTGCCACCAGCAGGGCCGGACAGGGGGATGGCTACACCTTC. Its protein is CATSRAGQGDGYTF.

The V gene is TRBV7-2, the J gene TRBJ2-1; 9 nucleotides agree with TRBD2. Germline CDR1 reads SGHTA; CDR2 reads FQGNSA. V lost 8 bases to trimming and J lost 7 bases; unmatched junction nucleotides: 9. CDR3 length: 14 residues. DNA for the CDR3: TGTGCCAGCCACCAAGGGCTAGCGGGGAATGAGCAGTTCTTC. Residues: CASHQGLAGNEQFF.

The chain carries TRBV20-1 and TRBJ2-2, with a tentative D call TRBD2 (7 bases). V lost 0 bases and J lost 4, with 18 bases in between. In germline, CDR1 is DFQATT, CDR2 SNEGSKA (reference sequence). This CDR3 has 17 residues. This chain's CDR3 is CSARDWGGAAGTGELFF. DNA for the CDR3: TGCAGTGCTAGAGATTGGGGGGGGGCAGCGGGCACCGGGGAGCTGTTTTTT.

This clonotype is a singleton in its sample. V is TRBV4-1 and J is TRBJ2-6; a weak D match, TRBD1 (5 bases). The CDR3 sequence is 18 residues long. Trimming took 0 bases from V and 4 from J, leaving 16 bases between them. Germline loops: CDR1 MGHRA, CDR2 YSYEKL. Here the CDR3 reads CASSQDTGQVGGANVLTF. As DNA, the CDR3 is TGCGCCAGCAGCCAAGATACAGGACAAGTCGGCGGGGCCAACGTCCTGACTTTC.

In its sample, this clonotype was seen a few times. The chain couples TRBV7-8 to TRBJ2-2; 10 bases are shared with TRBD2. Germline V gene sequence: CDR1 SGHVS, CDR2 FQNEAQ. The CDR3 has 16 residues. Unmatched junction bases numbered 6, after V lost 5 bases and J lost 3 bases. The CDR3 nucleotides read TGTGCCAGCAGCGTTACCGGGACTAGCGACACCGGGGAGCTGTTTTTT. As protein: CASSVTGTSDTGELFF.

Only a few counts were recorded for this clonotype. V usage is TRBV7-3 and J usage is TRBJ2-2; D unclear. The germline V gene has CDR1 SGHTA and CDR2 FQGTGA. This CDR3 is built from 16 residues. Trimming took off 5 bases at V and 1 base at J, with 14 bases between the two ends. CDR3 protein: CASSVRTALNTGELFF. The CDR3 DNA sequence: TGTGCCAGCAGCGTCCGGACCGCTCTGAACACCGGGGAGCTGTTTTTT.

CDR3 coding DNA: TGTGCCACCAGTGACCCCAGCGGCCCCTACAATGAGCAGTTCTTC. This encodes CATSDPSGPYNEQFF. The chain links TRBV24-1 to TRBJ2-1, with a tentative D call TRBD2 (5 bases). CDR1 is KGHDR, CDR2 SFDVKD, per germline. V was clipped by 4 bases and J by 2 bases, with 11 bases between them. The CDR3 length is 15 residues.

J is TRBJ2-7 and V is TRBV5-4; 9 nucleotides match TRBD2. Germline trimming cut 2 bases from V and 3 bases from J; bases unmatched to any gene: 6. The germline V gene has CDR1 SGHNT and CDR2 YYREEE (reference sequence). The CDR3 runs to 15 residues. In nucleotides, the CDR3 is TGTGCCAGCAGCTTAGGTCGACTAGCGGACTACGAGCAGTACTTC. This encodes CASSLGRLADYEQYF.

In its sample, this clonotype was seen a few times. The chain links TRBV21-1 to TRBJ2-7. TRBV21-1 is shown as a pseudogene. The CDR3 is 12 amino acids. DNA for the CDR3: TGTGCCAGCAACGTCAGCTCCTACGAGCAGTACTTC. Translating gives CASNVSSYEQYF.

The V call is TRBV11-1, the J call TRBJ2-7; 7 nucleotides line up with TRBD1. In germline, CDR1 is SGHAT, CDR2 FQDESV (reference sequence). The length of the CDR3 is 12 residues. Germline trimming cut 4 bases from V and 5 bases from J; bases unmatched to any gene: 2. DNA for the CDR3: TGTGCCAGCAGCTCCGACAGGGACGAGCAGTACTTC. This translates into CASSSDRDEQYF. Full variable domain (rest looked up from reference TRBV11-1 and TRBJ2-7): EAEVAQSPRYKITEKSQAVAFWCDPISGHATLYWYRQILGQGPELLVQFQDESVVDDSQLPKDRFSAERLKGVDSTLKIQPAELGDSAMYLCASSSDRDEQYFGPGTRLTVT.

This clonotype was seen only a few times. The rearrangement uses TRBV6-5 and TRBJ2-7, with 8 bases aligning to TRBD1. This CDR3 comprises 16 residues. V gave up 2 bases and J gave up 0 bases; unmatched junction bases: 6. Germline CDR1 and CDR2: MNHEY and SVGAGI. The CDR3 region has the DNA TGTGCCAGCAGTTACCCCGGGACAGGATTCTCCTACGAGCAGTACTTC. Amino acid sequence: CASSYPGTGFSYEQYF.

The gene calls are TRBV20-1 and TRBJ1-2; 9 bases align to TRBD1. Per the germline V gene, CDR1 is DFQATT and CDR2 is SNEGSKA (reference sequence). The CDR3 is made up of 12 amino acids. The V gene end was trimmed by 6 bases and the J gene end by 8 bases; junction bases not matched to a gene: 7. CDR3 loop: CSAKQGAKGYTF. The CDR3 bases are TGCAGTGCAAAACAGGGGGCAAAGGGCTACACCTTC.

CDR3 sequence: CSARDQGAGSSRDEQFF. The CDR3, as DNA: TGCAGTGCTAGAGACCAGGGAGCGGGATCGAGCCGGGATGAGCAGTTCTTC. V is TRBV20-1 and J is TRBJ2-1; 7 nucleotides line up with TRBD2. CDR1 DFQATT and CDR2 SNEGSKA come from the germline V gene (reference sequence). This CDR3 is built from 17 residues. The ends lost 0 bases at V and 8 bases at J; junction bases unmatched: 16.

In this sample, this clonotype turned up a few times. The chain joins TRBV6-1 to TRBJ1-1, with 9 bases matching TRBD1. The CDR3 contains 15 residues. V was pared by 6 bases and J by 5 bases, with 10 bases of the junction left unmatched. Looked up from germline, CDR1 is MNHNS and CDR2 is SASEGT. This CDR3 reads CASRTQGQGRTEAFF. The CDR3 DNA sequence: TGTGCCAGCAGGACGCAGGGACAGGGTCGAACTGAAGCTTTCTTT.

The CDR3 is CASSTATGGGYTF. For the CDR3, the DNA is TGTGCCAGCAGCACCGCGACAGGGGGAGGCTACACCTTC. The V call is TRBV7-9, the J call TRBJ1-2; TRBD1 aligns across 9 bases. Per germline, CDR1 SEHNR and CDR2 FQNEAQ (reference sequence). The trim removed 5 bases at V and 8 bases at J, leaving 6 bases unmatched. The CDR3 extends over 13 amino acids. Looking up the rest from reference TRBV7-9 and TRBJ1-2 gives the full variable domain: DTGVSQNPRHKITKRGQNVTFRCDPISEHNRLYWYRQTLGQGPEFLTYFQNEAQLEKSRLLSDRFSAERPKGSFSTLEIQRTEQGDSAMYLCASSTATGGGYTFGSGTRLTVV.

The chain joins TRBV7-2 to TRBJ1-5; TRBD1 might be the D (5 bases). Trimming left V 5 bases short and J 0 bases short, with 11 bases between. The CDR3 runs to 15 residues. Per the germline V gene, CDR1 is SGHTA and CDR2 is FQGNSA. CDR3 residues: CASSQTDYSNQPQHF. DNA of the CDR3: TGTGCCAGCAGCCAGACAGATTATAGCAATCAGCCCCAGCATTTT.

The J gene is TRBJ2-1, the V gene TRBV24-1; D remains unclear. Germline V gives CDR1 KGHDR, CDR2 SFDVKD. The CDR3 totals 16 residues. V shed 4 bases and J shed 6 bases, with 18 bases lying between them. The CDR3: CATSDDPAVNLNEQFF. CDR3 bases: TGTGCCACCAGTGACGACCCCGCCGTAAACCTCAATGAGCAGTTCTTC.

This sequence joins TRBV12-3 or TRBV12-4 and TRBJ2-1; 8 positions agree with TRBD1. CDR3 length equals 15 residues. V lost 2 bases and J lost 8; bases outside the gene matches: 8. In DNA form, the CDR3 reads TGTGCCAGCAGTTTATCATCAGGGGGCAATTATGAGCAGTTCTTC. Translation gives CASSLSSGGNYEQFF.

This clonotype was found a few times. The rearrangement joins TRBV6-2 or TRBV6-3 to TRBJ1-2; tentatively, D is TRBD1 (5 bases). The CDR3 sequence is 12 residues long. CDR1 and CDR2 from the germline V gene are MNHEY and SVGEGT. Trimming took 6 bases from V and 7 from J, leaving 12 bases between them. CDR3 region: CASRSAGSGYTF. CDR3 DNA sequence: TGTGCCAGCAGGTCGGCAGGGTCTGGCTACACCTTC.

This rearrangement joins TRBV6-5 to TRBJ1-1; perhaps TRBD1 as D (5 bases). V was cut by 2 bases and J by 7 bases, with 23 bases left in between. This CDR3 region has 17 residues. Germline CDR1 is MNHEY and CDR2 is SVGAGI. Written as DNA, the CDR3 is TGTGCCAGCAGTTACGGGGCTAGGATTTCCGTAGGAGTTGAAGCTTTCTTT. Translating gives CASSYGARISVGVEAFF.

The chain recombines TRBV7-2 with TRBJ2-2; 11 positions agree with TRBD2. V lost 3 bases, J lost 1 base, and 4 bases stayed unmatched. The CDR3 totals 17 residues. From germline, CDR1 is SGHTA and CDR2 FQGNSA. In DNA form, the CDR3 reads TGTGCCAGCAGCTTGGATGGACTAGCGGGGAACACCGGGGAGCTGTTTTTT. Amino acids: CASSLDGLAGNTGELFF.

The genes are TRBV19 and TRBJ1-1, with D uncertain. Trimming removed 5 bases at V and 3 bases at J, with 10 bases between. CDR1 is LNHDA and CDR2 is SQIVND in the germline V gene (reference sequence). There are 13 residues in the CDR3. CDR3 nucleotides: TGTGCCAGTAGTCGCCTTCAGTACACTGAAGCTTTCTTT. Its translation: CASSRLQYTEAFF.

The chain recombines TRBV7-3 with TRBJ2-1, with 8 bases identical to TRBD2. Germline CDR1 SGHTA, CDR2 FQGTGA. CDR3 length: 20 residues. The V and J ends lost 3 bases and 6 bases, in that order; junction bases with no gene match: 22. CDR3 region: CASSFLPTLAETPGANEQFF. In nucleotides, the CDR3 is TGTGCCAGCAGCTTCTTGCCCACACTAGCGGAGACTCCGGGCGCCAATGAGCAGTTCTTC.

J is TRBJ2-1 and V is TRBV4-3, with TRBD2 matching 11 bases. The CDR3 loop spans 15 amino acids. Germline V lookup: CDR1 LGHNA, CDR2 YSLEER. Losses at the gene ends were 1 base for V and 9 bases for J; bases not matched to a gene: 5. This CDR3 reads CASSQATSGKFEQFF. In nucleotides, the CDR3 is TGCGCCAGCAGCCAAGCGACTAGCGGGAAGTTTGAGCAGTTCTTC.

The chain combines TRBV6-1 with TRBJ2-3, with 8 bases that match TRBD2. The CDR3 contains 15 residues. Per the germline V gene, CDR1 is MNHNS and CDR2 is SASEGT. J was trimmed by 1 base and V by 1 base; bases with no gene match: 1. Here the CDR3 DNA reads TGTGCCAGCAGTGAAGTACTAGCGGGCACAGATACGCAGTATTTT. Translating it yields CASSEVLAGTDTQYF.